What follows are 17 T cell receptor beta chains derived from one specimen sequenced in a study of T-cell memory formation after mild COVID-19. Using its own MiXCR run on the 5' RACE reads, TCRdb lists one record per CDR3 protein. The table records 300,000 or so distinct CDR3 sequences, 15% to 20% of them present only once. Sequences were obtained from PBMCs or a T cell subset sorted from them (not recorded which). These receptor sequences come from a man aged 18 to 30 who had mild COVID-19 (a few samples of this study predate the infection). Cell type and time point are not known.

The chain employs TRBV12-3 or TRBV12-4 and TRBJ2-2; D call uncertain. Between the trimmed V and J ends, which lost 6 bases and 7 bases, there was a span of 12 bases. This CDR3 has 13 amino acids. CDR3 nucleotides: TGTGCCAGCAGACCCCTAGGTATCGGGGAGCTGTTTTTT. This sequence encodes CASRPLGIGELFF.

This clonotype was observed a few times. The CDR3 reads CASSLPSGFSYEQYF. Here the CDR3 DNA reads TGTGCCAGCAGCCTACCGTCGGGGTTCTCCTACGAGCAGTACTTC. The genes are TRBV7-2 and TRBJ2-7, with a weak D call TRBD2 (5 bases). Germline loops: CDR1 SGHTA, CDR2 FQGNSA. The CDR3 runs 15 residues. The germline V and J ends were trimmed by 5 bases and 0 bases, with 14 bases remaining between them.

The rearrangement uses TRBV7-9 and TRBJ1-2, with 7 bases that match TRBD1. Trimming removed 10 bases from V and 7 bases from J; junction bases left unmatched: 21. The CDR3 is 16 amino acids. Germline CDR1 reads SEHNR; CDR2 reads FQNEAQ (reference sequence). CDR3 coding DNA: TGTGCCAACACCGATTCTCGACAGGGCCCCCGGGGTGGCTACACCTTC. This translates into CANTDSRQGPRGGYTF. The full variable domain, rest sourced from reference TRBV7-9 and TRBJ1-2, is DTGVSQNPRHKITKRGQNVTFRCDPISEHNRLYWYRQTLGQGPEFLTYFQNEAQLEKSRLLSDRFSAERPKGSFSTLEIQRTEQGDSAMYLCANTDSRQGPRGGYTFGSGTRLTVV.

This chain joins TRBV4-1 and TRBJ1-1; D is undetermined. There are 12 residues in the CDR3. CDR1 and CDR2 from the germline V gene are MGHRA and YSYEKL. Trimming cost V 5 bases and J 10 bases, with 14 bases left between them. Here the CDR3 reads CASSEAAQRAFF. The CDR3 DNA follows: TGCGCCAGCAGCGAAGCAGCGCAGAGAGCTTTCTTT.

Only a few counts were recorded for this clonotype. This chain joins TRBV3-1 and TRBJ1-2; unclear D gene. The CDR3 has 14 amino acids. Germline loops: CDR1 LGHDT, CDR2 YNNKEL (reference sequence). V lost 0 bases and J lost 8, with 13 bases in between. The CDR3 protein is CASSQEGRARGYTF. The CDR3 DNA reads as TGTGCCAGCAGCCAAGAAGGGAGGGCTCGGGGCTACACCTTC.

The chain recombines TRBV6-5 with TRBJ1-6; D possibly corresponds to TRBD1 (5 bases). Deletions cut 5 bases from V and 8 bases from J, with 16 bases between. Germline CDR1 is MNHEY and CDR2 is SVGAGI. The CDR3 loop spans 15 amino acids. CDR3 in amino acids: CASSASSLTDSPLHF. The CDR3 nucleotides read TGTGCCAGCAGTGCCTCATCACTGACAGATTCACCCCTCCACTTT.

The chain links TRBV3-1 to TRBJ2-3; D is unclear. The CDR3 is 14 residues long. CDR1 is LGHDT, CDR2 YNNKEL, per germline (reference sequence). V shed 4 bases and J shed 2 bases, with 10 bases lying between them. The CDR3 DNA reads as TGTGCCAGCAGCCCGTTGTCGGACACAGATACGCAGTATTTT. Translated: CASSPLSDTDTQYF.

This clonotype was seen more than once but under ten times. The chain recombines TRBV29-1 with TRBJ2-1; D is unclear. The CDR3 spans 11 residues. V lost 3 bases and J 4 bases, leaving 4 bases between the germline ends. The V gene's germline CDR1 is SQVTM and CDR2 ANQGSEA. The CDR3 DNA reads as TGCAGCGTTGAGGGGTACAATGAGCAGTTCTTC. Protein: CSVEGYNEQFF.

This clonotype has a handful of counts. DNA for the CDR3: TGTGCCAGCAGTGGGACTAGCGGGGTAATCCAGACCCAGTACTTC. As protein: CASSGTSGVIQTQYF. The chain links TRBV12-3 or TRBV12-4 to TRBJ2-5; the match to TRBD2 covers 13 bases. Trimming took 5 bases from V and 6 from J; bases not matched to a gene: 6. The CDR3 sequence is 15 residues long.

This clonotype came up many times. This chain uses TRBV7-9 with TRBJ2-1; D assignment may be TRBD1 or TRBD2 (6 bases each). Between the trimmed V and J ends, which lost 5 bases and 13 bases, there was a span of 12 bases. The CDR3 is 11 residues long. Germline V CDR1 and CDR2: SEHNR, FQNEAQ (reference sequence). CDR3 protein: CASSPGGGQFF. In DNA form, the CDR3 reads TGTGCCAGCAGCCCCGGAGGGGGACAGTTCTTC.

This clonotype was seen only a few times. The chain links TRBV20-1 to TRBJ1-1; D remains ambiguous. Looked up from germline, CDR1 is DFQATT and CDR2 is SNEGSKA (reference sequence). The CDR3 is made up of 11 amino acids. CDR3 residues: CVGGEGTEAFF. The CDR3 nucleotides read TGCGTGGGTGGGGAAGGGACTGAAGCTTTCTTT.

The chain couples TRBV7-8 to TRBJ1-6; TRBD1 is a possible D gene (6 bases). The V end lost 1 base, the J end lost 7 bases, and 11 bases lay between the germline ends. This CDR3 region has 15 residues. The V gene's germline CDR1 is SGHVS and CDR2 FQNEAQ. The CDR3 DNA is TGTGCCAGCAGCTTAGGTCAGGGGCGGAATTCACCCCTCCACTTT. Protein product: CASSLGQGRNSPLHF.

This clonotype showed up just a few times. V usage is TRBV7-2 and J usage is TRBJ2-7; D remains ambiguous. CDR1 and CDR2 from the germline V gene are SGHTA and FQGNSA. V dropped 5 bases and J dropped 5 bases, with 10 bases sitting between them. The CDR3 length is 12 residues. The CDR3 sequence is CASSVDWDEQYF. The CDR3 DNA sequence: TGTGCCAGCAGCGTAGATTGGGACGAGCAGTACTTC.

The gene calls are TRBV12-3 or TRBV12-4 and TRBJ2-4; D is unclear. The CDR3 is 13 residues long. The germline V and J ends were trimmed by 3 bases and 3 bases, with 6 bases remaining between them. The CDR3 sequence: CASSFTGKNIQYF. The CDR3 bases are TGTGCCAGCAGTTTCACGGGCAAAAACATTCAGTACTTC.

V gene TRBV7-3 combines with J gene TRBJ1-5; D not certain. Germline-derived CDR1 and CDR2 are SGHTA and FQGTGA. The CDR3 is made up of 16 amino acids. V was shortened by 5 bases and J by 7 bases, with 21 bases between the two germline ends. The CDR3 bases are TGTGCCAGCAGCCGTTTGGCGGTGGCTTTAGGGCAGCCCCAGCATTTT. This encodes CASSRLAVALGQPQHF.

The chain couples TRBV6-5 to TRBJ1-2; no clear D. The CDR3 has 13 amino acids. V gave up 6 bases and J gave up 0 bases, with 8 bases separating them. The germline gives CDR1 MNHEY, CDR2 SVGAGI. The CDR3 spells CASSYSSNYGYTF. CDR3 nucleotides: TGTGCCAGCAGCTACAGCTCTAACTATGGCTACACCTTC.

This clonotype was counted only a few times. The chain links TRBV2 to TRBJ2-6; perhaps TRBD2 as D (6 bases). Germline CDR1 reads SNHLY; CDR2 reads FYNNEI. The germline V and J ends were trimmed by 7 bases and 1 base, with 8 bases remaining between them. The CDR3 length is 14 residues. In nucleotides, the CDR3 is TGTGCCAGCATGGAGGGTTCTGGGGCCAACGTCCTGACTTTC. The encoded protein is CASMEGSGANVLTF. The entire variable domain, with the rest obtained from reference TRBV2 and TRBJ2-6, is as follows: EPEVTQTPSHQVTQMGQEVILRCVPISNHLYFYWYRQILGQKVEFLVSFYNNEISEKSEIFDDQFSVERPDGSNFTLKIRSTKLEDSAMYFCASMEGSGANVLTFGAGSRLTVL.